The clone carrying this TCR beta chain showed up just once. Antigen specificity is unknown. Treatment described: about 20 received Ad26.COV2.S at low or high dose, single or two shots; roughly five received placebo; per-sample allocation not given. The samples were gathered on day 63 after the first injection of vaccine or placebo. The donor's status was that of an adult aged 18-55 years in Boston. Assay used: immunoSEQ multiplex PCR; TCRdb lists only in-frame clones, some missing. The sample records about 400,000 clones, around 82% being singletons. The data derive from a study of Ad26.COV2.S vaccination and SARS-CoV-2 variants. Overall study context: The donor was enrolled in the Ad26.COV2.S arm of the COV1001 trial. The vaccine Ad26.COV2.S was put into the muscle once, or twice with 56 days between.

Study-wide results and caveats: Reportedly, after vaccination the spike-specific CD8+ and CD4+ T cell responses displayed substantial breadth.

CDR3 length: 11 amino acids. Trimming left V 0 bases short and J 7 bases short, with 1 base between. CDR1 is SGHNT and CDR2 is YENEEA in the germline V gene. The sample consisted of peripheral blood, taken in a trial of Ad26.COV2.S vaccine versus placebo. V usage is TRBV11-3 and J usage is TRBJ2-1, with no clear D. This receptor was identified in a person between 18 and 65 years old who received the Ad26.COV2.S COVID-19 vaccine or a placebo. CDR3 region: CASSLENEQFF. CDR3 in DNA: TGTGCCAGCAGCTTAGAAAATGAGCAGTTCTTC.